These 20 T cell receptor beta chains share one sample of origin, sequenced in a study of T cell responses to AZD1222 COVID-19 vaccine. Generated by immunoSEQ multiplex PCR, the TCRdb table keeps only in-frame clones and is missing some. The repertoire holds around 110,000 clones, with about 91% as singletons. The material was peripheral blood, obtained 28 days after the second AZD1222 dose. The receptors were sampled from an adult who received the AZD1222 COVID-19 vaccine.

This clone was recorded once. The genes are TRBV5-1 and TRBJ1-2; D remains unclear. The CDR3 consists of 14 residues. CDR1 and CDR2 (germline): SGHRS, YFSETQ. The ends were cut back, 2 bases at V and 1 base at J, with 9 bases in the middle. For the CDR3, the DNA is TGCGCCAGCAGCTTAGCAGGTGGTAACTATGGCTACACCTTC. This encodes CASSLAGGNYGYTF.

As concerns this clone: Other DNA sequences in the same sample also yield this CDR3. The CDR3 nucleotides are TGTGCCTGGAGTTCCCAGAGCTCCTATAATTCACCCCTCCACTTT. This codes for CAWSSQSSYNSPLHF. This chain joins TRBV30 and TRBJ1-6; D gene uncertain. The germline gives CDR1 GTSNPN, CDR2 SVGIG (reference sequence). V was shortened by 2 bases and J by 0 bases, with 8 bases between the two germline ends. The CDR3 consists of 15 residues.

This sequence joins TRBV19 and TRBJ2-5; D ambiguous. Trimming removed 4 bases at V and 5 bases at J, with 11 bases between. The CDR3 contains 13 residues. Germline V gene sequence: CDR1 LNHDA, CDR2 SQIVND (reference sequence). CDR3: CASSTSHGETQYF. The CDR3 DNA reads as TGTGCCAGTAGTACCTCTCATGGGGAGACCCAGTACTTC.

This clone was picked up a small number of times. This chain uses TRBV14 with TRBJ1-4, with TRBD1 as a possible D gene (6 bases). The CDR3 loop spans 16 amino acids. The germline V and J ends were trimmed by 5 bases and 12 bases, with 25 bases remaining between them. Germline V CDR1 and CDR2: SGHDN, FVKESK. Written as DNA, the CDR3 is TGTGCCAGCAGCAAAGGGTTTGTAGAGGGACAAGAGGAACTGTTTTTT. Protein sequence: CASSKGFVEGQEELFF. The complete variable domain, with remaining parts taken from reference TRBV14 and TRBJ1-4, reads EAGVTQFPSHSVIEKGQTVTLRCDPISGHDNLYWYRRVMGKEIKFLLHFVKESKQDESGMPNNRFLAERTGGTYSTLKVQPAELEDSGVYFCASSKGFVEGQEELFFGSGTQLSVL.

The J gene is TRBJ1-2, the V gene TRBV21-1; TRBD1 is the table's D call and was not checked against the DNA. TRBV21-1 is noted as a pseudogene. CDR3 length: 14 residues. The CDR3 loop reads CASSKVVRALSVNF. CDR3 nucleotide sequence: TGTGCCAGCAGCAAAGTGGTCAGGGCGCTTTCGGTTAACTTC.

The chain links TRBV19 to TRBJ1-2; 9 bases fit TRBD1. CDR1 LNHDA and CDR2 SQIVND come from the germline V gene (reference sequence). The V segment lost 6 bases and the J segment 4 bases; nucleotides outside the gene matches: 6. This CDR3 region has 14 residues. CDR3 in amino acids: CASSRTGAPYGYTF. In DNA form, the CDR3 reads TGTGCCAGTAGCAGGACAGGGGCCCCCTATGGCTACACCTTC. Full variable domain (missing parts from reference TRBV19 and TRBJ1-2): DGGITQSPKYLFRKEGQNVTLSCEQNLNHDAMYWYRQDPGQGLRLIYYSQIVNDFQKGDIAEGYSVSREKKESFPLTVTSAQKNPTAFYLCASSRTGAPYGYTFGSGTRLTVV.

The rearrangement joins TRBV28 to TRBJ2-7; no reliable D call. The length of the CDR3 is 12 residues. CDR1 is MDHEN, CDR2 SYDVKM, per germline. Trimming left V 5 bases short and J 6 bases short, with 11 bases between. For the CDR3, the DNA is TGTGCCAGCAGTCGCGCCTGGGGCGAGCAGTACTTC. This codes for CASSRAWGEQYF.

V usage is TRBV5-1 and J usage is TRBJ2-3; D is undetermined. The V gene's germline CDR1 is SGHRS and CDR2 YFSETQ. V lost 0 bases and J lost 5, with 13 bases in between. The CDR3 is 15 amino acids. CDR3 loop: CASSLGGSGGDTQYF. The CDR3, as DNA: TGCGCCAGCAGCTTGGGTGGGTCCGGCGGAGATACGCAGTATTTT.

The chain links TRBV10-3 to TRBJ1-2, with a tentative D call TRBD1 (6 bases). Germline lookup yields CDR1 ENHRY and CDR2 SYGVKD. This CDR3 comprises 13 residues. Trimming shortened V by 3 bases and J by 2 bases, and 7 bases separated the two germline ends. CDR3 residues: CAISDTGNYGYTF. The DNA of the CDR3 is TGTGCCATCAGTGATACAGGGAACTATGGCTACACCTTC.

The chain uses TRBV18 and TRBJ2-1, with 8 bases aligning to TRBD1. Per germline, CDR1 KGHSH and CDR2 LQKENI. The V and J ends lost 3 bases and 0 bases, in that order; junction bases with no gene match: 4. CDR3 size: 16 residues. The CDR3 coding sequence is TGTGCCAGCTCACCGGTCGACAGGGGCTCCTACAATGAGCAGTTCTTC. Protein: CASSPVDRGSYNEQFF.

The gene calls are TRBV5-4 and TRBJ1-2; D gene ambiguous. The CDR3 has 15 amino acids. Per germline, CDR1 SGHNT and CDR2 YYREEE (reference sequence). V lost 3 bases to trimming and J lost 6 bases, with 18 bases between them. The CDR3 region is CASSYMRGGEDGYTF. The DNA of the CDR3 is TGTGCCAGCAGCTACATGCGGGGTGGAGAGGATGGCTACACCTTC. The variable domain in full, with the rest retrieved from reference TRBV5-4 and TRBJ1-2, is ETGVTQSPTHLIKTRGQQVTLRCSSQSGHNTVSWYQQALGQGPQFIFQYYREEENGRGNFPPRFSGLQFPNYSSELNVNALELDDSALYLCASSYMRGGEDGYTFGSGTRLTVV.

This chain joins TRBV18 and TRBJ1-1; D is unclear. This CDR3 spans 12 amino acids. The germline V and J ends were trimmed by 6 bases and 7 bases, with 12 bases remaining between them. The V gene's germline CDR1 is KGHSH and CDR2 LQKENI. The CDR3 protein is CASSTNQLEAFF. The CDR3 DNA reads as TGTGCCAGCTCCACTAACCAACTTGAAGCTTTCTTT. Complete variable domain (other parts from reference TRBV18 and TRBJ1-1): NAGVMQNPRHLVRRRGQEARLRCSPMKGHSHVYWYRQLPEEGLKFMVYLQKENIIDESGMPKERFSAEFPKEGPSILRIQQVVRGDSAAYFCASSTNQLEAFFGQGTRLTVV.

This clone occurred once. The CDR3 DNA is TGTGCCAGCAGCCTCCGACAGGGGGGCCAGCCCCAGCATTTT. Its translation: CASSLRQGGQPQHF. The J gene is TRBJ1-5, the V gene TRBV3-1 (or the pseudogene TRBV3-2), with 9 bases matching TRBD1. This CDR3 is built from 14 residues. J was trimmed by 7 bases and V by 4 bases; bases with no gene match: 5. The germline V gene encodes CDR1 LGHDT and CDR2 YNNKEL (reference sequence).

The V call is TRBV18, the J call TRBJ1-1; a weak D match, TRBD1 (6 bases). The germline V gene has CDR1 KGHSH and CDR2 LQKENI. Trimming cost V 2 bases and J 5 bases, with 12 bases left between them. The CDR3 covers 14 residues. The CDR3 nucleotides read TGTGCCAGCTCACCATGGGGCAGGGGAACTGAAGCTTTCTTT. Translated: CASSPWGRGTEAFF.

The chain employs TRBV5-4 and TRBJ2-1; TRBD2 aligns across 8 bases. The ends lost 1 base at V and 1 base at J; junction bases unmatched: 10. This CDR3 is built from 18 residues. Germline values: CDR1 SGHNT, CDR2 YYREEE (reference sequence). This CDR3 is CASSLLAAGAGSYNEQFF. CDR3 bases: TGTGCCAGCAGCTTGTTGGCAGCGGGAGCAGGGTCCTACAATGAGCAGTTCTTC.

This chain joins TRBV19 and TRBJ2-1; 11 bases agree with TRBD2. The V segment lost 5 bases and the J segment 2 bases; nucleotides outside the gene matches: 5. The CDR3 runs to 16 residues. Germline loops: CDR1 LNHDA, CDR2 SQIVND (reference sequence). CDR3 in amino acids: CASSPRLAGTYNEQFF. The CDR3 DNA reads as TGTGCCAGTAGTCCCAGACTAGCGGGGACCTACAATGAGCAGTTCTTC.

V and J are TRBV5-4 and TRBJ2-7, with 11 bases fitting TRBD1. In germline, CDR1 is SGHNT, CDR2 YYREEE (reference sequence). This CDR3 has 15 residues. The junction had 7 bases not matched to a gene; V was cut back by 4 bases and J by 4 bases. In DNA, the CDR3 is TGTGCCAGCAGCGATCGGGGACAGGGGGGGTACGAGCAGTACTTC. This codes for CASSDRGQGGYEQYF.

The chain couples TRBV14 to TRBJ2-2, with D perhaps given as TRBD1 or TRBD2 (6 bases each). V dropped 6 bases and J dropped 5 bases, with 19 bases sitting between them. Per germline, CDR1 SGHDN and CDR2 FVKESK. There are 16 residues in the CDR3. CDR3 amino acids: CASSPSVGAVTGELFF. CDR3 coding DNA: TGTGCCAGCAGTCCTAGCGTGGGGGCAGTTACCGGGGAGCTGTTTTTT.

J is TRBJ1-1 and V is TRBV27, with unresolved D. The CDR3 consists of 13 residues. V lost 5 bases to trimming and J lost 1 base, with 8 bases between them. From germline, CDR1 is MNHEY and CDR2 SMNVEV (reference sequence). Written as DNA, the CDR3 is TGTGCCAGCAGTCGAGGCTGGAACACTGAAGCTTTCTTT. This gives the protein CASSRGWNTEAFF.

The chain has TRBV7-3 and TRBJ1-6; D unclear. In germline, CDR1 is SGHTA, CDR2 FQGTGA. V lost 4 bases to trimming and J lost 10 bases, with 11 bases between them. The CDR3 is made up of 13 amino acids. The CDR3 is CASSSTSWSPLHF. The CDR3 DNA reads TGTGCCAGCAGCTCGACGAGTTGGTCACCCCTCCACTTT.